These 20 T cell receptor beta chains share one sample of origin, sequenced in a study of Ad26.COV2.S vaccination and SARS-CoV-2 variants (dated by TCRdb to the early 2020s). Library preparation employed the immunoSEQ multiplex PCR assay. In its TCRdb copy, this immuneACCESS table keeps in-frame sequences only and misses some clones. Where compared with another copy, unresolved V genes explain less than half of these, and the others have no known cause. The sample has roughly 300,000 clones on record, about 86% of them singletons. Approximately 11% of the sample rests with the top ten. What this sample's treatment or condition label stands for: approximately 18 received Ad26.COV2.S at low or high dose, single or two shots; a few received placebo; per-sample allocation not given. Repertoires of vaccine and placebo recipients were sequenced from samples taken on day 63 after the first injection. Sample: peripheral blood, taken in a trial of Ad26.COV2.S vaccine versus placebo. These receptors came from a person aged 18-65 years who received the Ad26.COV2.S COVID-19 vaccine or a placebo.

V is TRBV28 and J is TRBJ2-3, with 9 bases lining up with TRBD2. The germline V gene encodes CDR1 MDHEN and CDR2 SYDVKM. V was pared by 10 bases and J by 3 bases, with 14 bases of the junction left unmatched. The CDR3 consists of 16 residues. CDR3 loop: CATHFARGGSTDTQYF. In DNA, the CDR3 is TGTGCCACTCATTTTGCGCGGGGGGGTTCAACAGATACGCAGTATTTT. The full variable domain, in which reference TRBV28 and TRBJ2-3 provide the parts outside the CDR3, is DVKVTQSSRYLVKRTGEKVFLECVQDMDHENMFWYRQDPGLGLRLIYFSYDVKMKEKGDIPEGYSVSREKKERFSLILESASTNQTSMYLCATHFARGGSTDTQYFGPGTRLTVL.

This chain connects TRBV19 to TRBJ2-7; D may be TRBD1 (5 bases). The CDR3 loop spans 13 amino acids. Germline V CDR1 and CDR2: LNHDA, SQIVND (reference sequence). Trimming removed 5 bases at V and 3 bases at J, with 11 bases between. The CDR3 here is CASSPAGYYEQYF. Here the CDR3 DNA reads TGTGCCAGTAGTCCAGCAGGGTACTACGAGCAGTACTTC.

The genes are TRBV12-3 or TRBV12-4 and TRBJ1-1, with D possibly being TRBD1 (5 bases). The CDR3 consists of 13 residues. With 3 bases removed from V and 4 bases from J, the gap between germline ends came to 9 bases. The CDR3 protein is CASSFLQGTEAFF. Written as DNA, the CDR3 is TGTGCCAGCAGTTTCCTTCAGGGCACTGAAGCTTTCTTT.

This sequence joins TRBV28 and TRBJ1-2, with 8 bases aligning to TRBD1. Unmatched junction bases numbered 5, after V lost 10 bases and J lost 4 bases. CDR3 length equals 12 residues. Germline values: CDR1 MDHEN, CDR2 SYDVKM. Here the CDR3 reads CAISDRVYGYTF. The CDR3 coding sequence is TGTGCCATCTCGGACAGGGTCTATGGCTACACCTTC.

This clone came up once. The genes are TRBV28 and TRBJ1-4; D gene uncertain. Trimming stripped 0 bases from V and 6 bases from J, with 11 bases between. The CDR3 is 15 amino acids. The germline gives CDR1 MDHEN, CDR2 SYDVKM. The CDR3 sequence: CASSLWVGLDEKLFF. CDR3 in DNA: TGTGCCAGCAGTTTATGGGTAGGGTTAGATGAAAAACTGTTTTTT.

The chain recombines TRBV28 with TRBJ2-1; 12 bases match TRBD2. Germline lookup yields CDR1 MDHEN and CDR2 SYDVKM. The V segment lost 2 bases and the J segment 4 bases; nucleotides outside the gene matches: 3. The CDR3 runs 16 residues. The CDR3: CASSLLAGGQYNEQFF. For the CDR3, the DNA is TGTGCCAGCAGTTTACTAGCGGGAGGGCAGTACAATGAGCAGTTCTTC.

This clone has just one count. V and J are TRBV4-2 and TRBJ2-5, with unresolved D. Per germline, CDR1 LGHNA and CDR2 YNFKEQ. The CDR3 has 13 residues. Trimming took 4 bases from V and 1 from J, leaving 7 bases between them. The CDR3 region is CASSPGSQETQYF. CDR3 nucleotides: TGTGCCAGCAGCCCCGGGTCCCAAGAGACCCAGTACTTC.

This chain uses TRBV30 with TRBJ1-2, with 9 positions matching TRBD1. This CDR3 region has 13 residues. Germline values: CDR1 GTSNPN, CDR2 SVGIG (reference sequence). The junction had 6 bases not matched to a gene; V was cut back by 2 bases and J by 8 bases. CDR3 sequence reads: CAWSTGGAEGYTF. The CDR3 nucleotides are TGTGCCTGGAGTACAGGGGGCGCAGAGGGCTACACCTTC.

This sequence joins TRBV19 and TRBJ2-1, with D perhaps being TRBD1 or TRBD2 (5 bases each). Germline loops: CDR1 LNHDA, CDR2 SQIVND (reference sequence). The length of the CDR3 is 13 residues. Trimming cost V 8 bases and J 1 base, with 9 bases left between them. In DNA form, the CDR3 reads TGTGCCAGTGGGGCGGGTTCCTACAATGAGCAGTTCTTC. Translation gives CASGAGSYNEQFF.

The genes are TRBV28 and TRBJ2-3; 8 nucleotides align to TRBD1. The trim removed 3 bases at V and 0 bases at J, leaving 2 bases unmatched. The CDR3 extends over 15 amino acids. Germline V gene lookup returns CDR1 MDHEN and CDR2 SYDVKM. CDR3 coding DNA: TGTGCCAGCAGTTTTCGGACAGGGAGCACAGATACGCAGTATTTT. Residues: CASSFRTGSTDTQYF.

The chain combines TRBV19 with TRBJ2-2; D gene unclear. In germline, CDR1 is LNHDA, CDR2 SQIVND (reference sequence). V lost 0 bases to trimming and J lost 7 bases, with 6 bases between them. The CDR3 extends over 13 amino acids. CDR3 nucleotides: TGTGCCAGTAGTATAGATCTAGTCGGGGAGCTGTTTTTT. Its translation is CASSIDLVGELFF.

The rearrangement joins TRBV24-1 to TRBJ2-2; 7 bases align to TRBD2. J gave up 0 bases and V 10 bases, and 1 base lay outside the gene matches. Germline lookup yields CDR1 KGHDR and CDR2 SFDVKD. The CDR3 contains 13 residues. The CDR3 DNA follows: TGTGCCACTGGACTAGCGAACACCGGGGAGCTGTTTTTT. Its translation: CATGLANTGELFF.

This sequence joins TRBV5-8 and TRBJ1-2; D perhaps matches TRBD1 (5 bases). Germline V CDR1 and CDR2: SGHTS, YDEGEE. This CDR3 region has 12 residues. V was pared by 3 bases and J by 4 bases, with 7 bases between. In nucleotides, the CDR3 is TGTGCCAGCAGCTCGACAGCCTATGGCTACACCTTC. Translated: CASSSTAYGYTF.

This chain joins TRBV28 and TRBJ2-3; D unresolved. Germline V gene lookup returns CDR1 MDHEN and CDR2 SYDVKM. V was trimmed by 4 bases and J by 2 bases, leaving 10 bases between them. The CDR3 is 14 residues long. The CDR3 DNA reads as TGTGCCAGCAGTTACTCTGGAGACACAGATACGCAGTATTTT. Protein: CASSYSGDTDTQYF.

This clone was observed once. V gene TRBV6-5 combines with J gene TRBJ2-3; 8 nucleotides align to TRBD1. The CDR3 has 15 residues. Germline-derived CDR1 and CDR2 are MNHEY and SVGAGI. V shed 4 bases, J shed 4 bases, and the junction held 7 bases outside the gene matches. The DNA for the CDR3 is TGTGCCAGCAGTTCCCAGGGGGCTTTAGCAGATACGCAGTATTTT. It codes for CASSSQGALADTQYF.

The chain uses TRBV7-2 and TRBJ2-3; 8 nucleotides agree with TRBD2. With V trimmed by 5 bases and J by 4 bases, 8 bases remained unmatched. CDR3 length: 15 amino acids. Per germline, CDR1 SGHTA and CDR2 FQGNSA. The CDR3 DNA follows: TGTGCCAGCAGCGTGATTCGGGGGGGCGCAGATACGCAGTATTTT. Amino acids: CASSVIRGGADTQYF.

V is TRBV7-8 and J is TRBJ2-1; D may be TRBD1 or TRBD2 (6 bases each). The germline gives CDR1 SGHVS, CDR2 FQNEAQ. V was pared by 4 bases and J by 0 bases, with 10 bases between. This CDR3 spans 15 amino acids. CDR3 coding DNA: TGTGCCAGCAGCTGGGGGGCAAGCTCCTACAATGAGCAGTTCTTC. It is translated as CASSWGASSYNEQFF.

The genes are TRBV5-1 and TRBJ1-4, with D possibly matching TRBD1 (6 bases). This CDR3 is built from 14 residues. Germline-derived CDR1 and CDR2 are SGHRS and YFSETQ. V was trimmed by 4 bases and J by 5 bases, leaving 12 bases between them. This chain's CDR3 is CASSLGQTNEKLFF. In DNA form, the CDR3 reads TGCGCCAGCAGCCTAGGACAGACAAATGAAAAACTGTTTTTT.

J is TRBJ2-5 and V is TRBV10-1, with TRBD2 matching 9 bases. The CDR3 totals 15 residues. With 2 bases clipped from V and 3 bases from J, the junction kept 4 bases outside the gene matches. In germline, CDR1 is WNHNN, CDR2 SYGVQD (reference sequence). DNA for the CDR3: TGCGCCAGCAGTGAGGCAGTAGCGGGGGAAGAGACCCAGTACTTC. As protein: CASSEAVAGEETQYF.

Concerning this clone itself: A much larger clone sits a single nucleotide away, making a read error possible. Other DNA sequences in the sample encode the same CDR3. The V and J genes are TRBV11-3 and TRBJ2-1; D may be TRBD1 (6 bases). Germline-derived CDR1 and CDR2 are SGHNT and YENEEA. The V gene lost 6 bases and the J gene lost 8 bases, with 20 bases spanning the gap. The CDR3 consists of 15 residues. CDR3 sequence (DNA): TGTGCCAGCAGTCAGGCCCCTACAGGGTTCGATGAGCAGTTCTTC. Translation gives CASSQAPTGFDEQFF. Together with reference TRBV11-3 and TRBJ2-1, the CDR3 gives the full variable domain: EAGVVQSPRYKIIEKKQPVAFWCNPISGHNTLYWYLQNLGQGPELLIRYENEEAVDDSQLPKDRFSAERLKGVDSTLKIQPAELGDSAVYLCASSQAPTGFDEQFFGPGTRLTVL.